Included here is one T cell receptor beta chain sequence, with context. The antigen is not known. The sample comes from a study of vaccination and CD4 T cells after COVID-19. Across the study: Diagnosis preceded the drawing of post-COVID samples by a median approximately 100 days (range 35 to 161). Post-vaccine sample collection happened at a median of roughly 72 days after dose two, ranging 14 to 241.

MiXCR, run by TCRdb on the PCR reads, gives a single entry per CDR3 protein. The sample lists about 36,000 distinct CDR3 sequences; 36% were seen once. CDR1 MNHNS and CDR2 SASEGT come from the germline V gene. The CDR3 contains 16 residues. With 8 bases removed from V and 0 bases from J, the gap between germline ends came to 19 bases. Whole-study findings and limits: SARS-CoV-2-reactive clonotypes rose nonsignificantly, with the median going from around 20 to 38.

Time point in this sample: late sampling 161 to 241 days after vaccination in three convalescent patients. This sample comprised CD4+ T cells from blood, obtained about 7 months after SARS-CoV-2 vaccination. The receptor was isolated from a human donor who had recovered from COVID-19. The chain is built from TRBV6-1 and TRBJ1-1; weak D call: TRBD1 (6 bases). CDR3 bases: TGTGCCAGCCGCCGTGGACAGTCCAGCATGAACACTGAAGCTTTCTTT. Translated, it gives CASRRGQSSMNTEAFF.